This section outlines one T cell receptor (beta chain) sequence together with its context. Antigen specificity is unknown. Libraries of TCR beta were made from approximately 2 micrograms of genomic DNA that came from cryopreserved PBMCs. The sample is drawn from a study of cytotoxic CD8 clonotypes in ibrutinib-treated CLL. Method: immunoSEQ multiplex PCR; TCRdb's copy keeps in-frame clones and lacks some. Among 120,000 to 150,000 clones, approximately 90% were seen once, and the ten largest hold 10% to 14%. Points from the study as a whole: Baseline-level clonality went beyond age-matched healthy donors and moved in step with circulating CD8+ T-cell counts. Progressing and sustained-remission patients had different sampling times. The study found public clonotypes uncommon, contracting or stable on treatment.

This TCR was recovered from a human donor with chronic lymphocytic leukemia. The specimen was PBMCs, collected after 12 months of ibrutinib treatment.

The CDR3 nucleotides are TGTGCCAGCAGTTCTCCGGGACAGAGCACAGATACGCAGTATTTT. It yields the protein CASSSPGQSTDTQYF. This rearrangement joins TRBV27 to TRBJ2-3, with 7 bases lining up with TRBD1. The CDR3 totals 15 residues. The junction had 4 bases not matched to a gene; V was cut back by 4 bases and J by 0 bases. The V gene's germline CDR1 is MNHEY and CDR2 SMNVEV (reference sequence).